This is a list of T cell receptor beta chains from one sample in a study of T cell repertoires in cytomegalovirus infection. In TCRdb, the reads were re-called with MiXCR into one record per CDR3 protein. The sample contains about 920,000 distinct CDR3 sequences, 25% to 40% of which appear only once. Which antigens these TCRs recognize remains unknown. Material: cultured CD8+ T cells from PBMCs, obtained from culture after CMV antigen stimulation. These receptor sequences come from a human donor in good health (CMV status not recorded). Some clones in this sample may be carry-over from other donors' samples. The CDR3 runs from the conserved cysteine through the conserved F or W. A D gene is named only where the DNA matches it firmly. Not all rows give a size; the values are once, few, many and, for expanded clones, a class.

cdr3_length: 13; j_call: TRBJ2-3; clone_size: .; d_call: .; v_call: TRBV27; cdr3_nt: TGTGCCAGCAGTTTCGGGTCAGGGGATACGCAGTATTTT; cdr3_aa: CASSFGSGDTQYF
cdr3_length: 15; j_call: TRBJ2-2; clone_size: .; d_call: TRBD1; v_call: TRBV27; cdr3_nt: TGTGCCAGCAGTTTATCAGGGACAGGTTCCGGGGAGCTGTTTTTT; cdr3_aa: CASSLSGTGSGELFF
cdr3_length: 16; j_call: TRBJ1-2; clone_size: .; d_call: .; v_call: TRBV28; cdr3_nt: TGTGCCAGCAATAACCCCAGACAGCTCACTAACTATGGCTACACCTTC; cdr3_aa: CASNNPRQLTNYGYTF
cdr3_length: 12; j_call: TRBJ1-1; clone_size: once; d_call: .; v_call: TRBV6-5; cdr3_nt: TGTGCCAGCAAACATCCGGGACTTGAAGCTTTCTTT; cdr3_aa: CASKHPGLEAFF
cdr3_length: 16; j_call: TRBJ2-2; clone_size: .; d_call: .; v_call: TRBV19; cdr3_nt: TGTGCCACCAATAGTATAATTTTGGGGGCCACCGGGGAGCTGTTTTTT; cdr3_aa: CATNSIILGATGELFF
cdr3_length: 14; j_call: TRBJ2-5; clone_size: few; d_call: .; v_call: TRBV4-2; cdr3_nt: TGTGCCAGCAGCCAAGTTACGGAAGTAGAGACCCAGTACTTC; cdr3_aa: CASSQVTEVETQYF
cdr3_length: 14; j_call: TRBJ2-5; clone_size: .; d_call: .; v_call: TRBV12-3/TRBV12-4; cdr3_nt: TGTGCCAGCACCCTCGCCGCCCTTGGGGAGACCCAGTACTTC; cdr3_aa: CASTLAALGETQYF
cdr3_length: 13; j_call: TRBJ1-2; clone_size: .; d_call: .; v_call: TRBV7-9; cdr3_nt: TGTGCCAGCAGCACTCCAGCAGCCTATGGCTACACCTTC; cdr3_aa: CASSTPAAYGYTF
cdr3_length: 13; j_call: TRBJ1-1; clone_size: few; d_call: .; v_call: TRBV4-1; cdr3_nt: TGCGCCAGCAGCATGGGAGAGAACACTGAAGCTTTCTTT; cdr3_aa: CASSMGENTEAFF
cdr3_length: 16; j_call: TRBJ2-3; clone_size: few; d_call: TRBD2; v_call: TRBV4-1; cdr3_nt: TGCGCCAGCAGCCAAGAACTAGCGGGGGTAACAGATACGCAGTATTTT; cdr3_aa: CASSQELAGVTDTQYF
cdr3_length: 10; j_call: TRBJ2-1; clone_size: .; d_call: .; v_call: TRBV5-5; cdr3_nt: TGTGCCAGCACCTGGGGGGAGCAGTTCTTC; cdr3_aa: CASTWGEQFF
cdr3_length: 16; j_call: TRBJ1-1; clone_size: many; d_call: TRBD1; v_call: TRBV7-9; cdr3_nt: TGTGCCAGCAGCGTCCATGACAGGGGGCTGGGCACTGAAGCTTTCTTT; cdr3_aa: CASSVHDRGLGTEAFF
cdr3_length: 13; j_call: TRBJ2-3; clone_size: .; d_call: .; v_call: TRBV7-9; cdr3_nt: TGTGCCAGCAGTCCTCCCTTGAGGGATACGCAGTATTTT; cdr3_aa: CASSPPLRDTQYF
cdr3_length: 20; j_call: TRBJ2-6; clone_size: once; d_call: .; v_call: TRBV11-2; cdr3_nt: TGTGCCAGCAGCTTAGATGGCCTGACAGGCACTAGCTCTGGGGCCAACGTCCTGACTTTC; cdr3_aa: CASSLDGLTGTSSGANVLTF
cdr3_length: 16; j_call: TRBJ2-3; clone_size: few; d_call: TRBD1; v_call: TRBV4-1; cdr3_nt: TGCGCCAGCAGCCAAAAGCCGGGACAGGGGGCAGATACGCAGTATTTT; cdr3_aa: CASSQKPGQGADTQYF
cdr3_length: 15; j_call: TRBJ2-6; clone_size: many; d_call: .; v_call: TRBV7-8; cdr3_nt: TGTGCCAGCAGCGTTAAATTCTCTGGGGCCAACGTCCTGACTTTC; cdr3_aa: CASSVKFSGANVLTF
cdr3_length: 12; j_call: TRBJ1-6; clone_size: few; d_call: .; v_call: TRBV25-1; cdr3_nt: TGTGCCAGCAGTGAACTCTTCTCACCCCTCCACTTT; cdr3_aa: CASSELFSPLHF
cdr3_length: 12; j_call: TRBJ1-1; clone_size: few; d_call: .; v_call: TRBV7-2; cdr3_nt: TGTGCCAGCAGATTACTGAACACTGAAGCTTTCTTT; cdr3_aa: CASRLLNTEAFF
cdr3_length: 17; j_call: TRBJ1-2; clone_size: .; d_call: TRBD1; v_call: TRBV20-1; cdr3_nt: TGCAGTGCTAGGCTCCGGGACAGGGCCCCATTTAACTATGGCTACACCTTC; cdr3_aa: CSARLRDRAPFNYGYTF
cdr3_length: 13; j_call: TRBJ2-3; clone_size: few; d_call: .; v_call: TRBV19; cdr3_nt: TGTGCCAGTAGTATAAGAAGGGCTGATACGCAGTATTTT; cdr3_aa: CASSIRRADTQYF
cdr3_length: 19; j_call: TRBJ2-3; clone_size: few; d_call: TRBD1; v_call: TRBV27; cdr3_nt: TGTGCCAGCAGTTTATCGGGGTTTGGAACAGGGGTTAGCACAGATACGCAGTATTTT; cdr3_aa: CASSLSGFGTGVSTDTQYF
cdr3_length: 14; j_call: TRBJ1-5; clone_size: few; d_call: .; v_call: TRBV4-1; cdr3_nt: TGCGCCAGCAGCCAAGATCTTGACAATCAGCCCCAGCATTTT; cdr3_aa: CASSQDLDNQPQHF
cdr3_length: 16; j_call: TRBJ1-1; clone_size: .; d_call: .; v_call: TRBV2; cdr3_nt: TGTGCCAGCAGTGCACCCCAGGAGGCCGTGAACACTGAAGCTTTCTTT; cdr3_aa: CASSAPQEAVNTEAFF
cdr3_length: 16; j_call: TRBJ2-2; clone_size: few; d_call: .; v_call: TRBV12-5; cdr3_nt: TGTGCTAGTGGTTTTCGAACAGGGTCGGGGGGCGGGGAGCTGTTTTTT; cdr3_aa: CASGFRTGSGGGELFF
cdr3_length: 17; j_call: TRBJ2-1; clone_size: many; d_call: .; v_call: TRBV7-2; cdr3_nt: TGTGCCAGCAGCTTAACCATGCTGGGCGGGACCTACAATGAGCAGTTCTTC; cdr3_aa: CASSLTMLGGTYNEQFF
cdr3_length: 14; j_call: TRBJ2-1; clone_size: .; d_call: .; v_call: TRBV6-6; cdr3_nt: TGTGCCAGCAGTTACCCGGATTTTAACAATGAGCAGTTCTTC; cdr3_aa: CASSYPDFNNEQFF
cdr3_length: 18; j_call: TRBJ2-1; clone_size: many; d_call: TRBD2; v_call: TRBV27; cdr3_nt: TGTGCCAGCAGTTTCCACCTGGGACTAGCGGGAAATTACAATGAGCAGTTCTTC; cdr3_aa: CASSFHLGLAGNYNEQFF
cdr3_length: 16; j_call: TRBJ2-2; clone_size: few; d_call: .; v_call: TRBV11-2; cdr3_nt: TGTGCCAGCAGCTCCCTCGCAGGGATCGGGGCCGGGGAGCTGTTTTTT; cdr3_aa: CASSSLAGIGAGELFF
cdr3_length: 13; j_call: TRBJ2-4; clone_size: few; d_call: TRBD1; v_call: TRBV28; cdr3_nt: TGTGCCAGCAGACCCACAGGGGAAGTCATTCAGTACTTC; cdr3_aa: CASRPTGEVIQYF
cdr3_length: 13; j_call: TRBJ2-7; clone_size: few; d_call: .; v_call: TRBV11-2; cdr3_nt: TGTGCCAGCAGCAAAGTTAAGCTGAACGAGCAGTACTTC; cdr3_aa: CASSKVKLNEQYF
cdr3_length: 15; j_call: TRBJ1-2; clone_size: .; d_call: TRBD1; v_call: TRBV7-9; cdr3_nt: TGTGCCAGCAGCAACGAACAGGGGGCTTATTATGGCTACACCTTC; cdr3_aa: CASSNEQGAYYGYTF
cdr3_length: 14; j_call: TRBJ1-4; clone_size: few; d_call: TRBD1; v_call: TRBV7-9; cdr3_nt: TGTGCCAGCAGCCCAAGACAGGGGAGTGAAAAACTGTTTTTT; cdr3_aa: CASSPRQGSEKLFF
cdr3_length: 14; j_call: TRBJ1-5; clone_size: many; d_call: .; v_call: TRBV7-6; cdr3_nt: TGTGCCAGCAGCCCCGGGGACAGCAATCAGCCCCAGCATTTT; cdr3_aa: CASSPGDSNQPQHF
cdr3_length: 15; j_call: TRBJ2-5; clone_size: .; d_call: TRBD1; v_call: TRBV7-8; cdr3_nt: TGTGCCAGCAGCTTAGAAGGGGGCTTGGGAGAGACCCAGTACTTC; cdr3_aa: CASSLEGGLGETQYF
cdr3_length: 13; j_call: TRBJ2-7; clone_size: few; d_call: TRBD1; v_call: TRBV10-2; cdr3_nt: TGCGCCAGCGGCCGGGACAGGGGCCACGAGCAGTACTTC; cdr3_aa: CASGRDRGHEQYF
cdr3_length: 15; j_call: TRBJ2-2; clone_size: .; d_call: .; v_call: TRBV27; cdr3_nt: TGTGCCACCAAGGTCGGGGGAATGGGGTCCGGGGAGCTGTTTTTT; cdr3_aa: CATKVGGMGSGELFF
cdr3_length: 15; j_call: TRBJ1-6; clone_size: .; d_call: TRBD1; v_call: TRBV12-3/TRBV12-4; cdr3_nt: TGTGCCAGCACTAACGACAGGGCCTATAATTCACCCCTCCACTTT; cdr3_aa: CASTNDRAYNSPLHF
cdr3_length: 15; j_call: TRBJ2-5; clone_size: .; d_call: TRBD2; v_call: TRBV20-1; cdr3_nt: TGCAGTGCTAGAGATGACAGCGGGGGGCCGGAGACCCAGTACTTC; cdr3_aa: CSARDDSGGPETQYF
cdr3_length: 18; j_call: TRBJ2-1; clone_size: many; d_call: TRBD2; v_call: TRBV7-2; cdr3_nt: TGTGCCAGCAGCCTAGTGGGGAGGCTAGCGGGGGCGTACAATGAGCAGTTCTTC; cdr3_aa: CASSLVGRLAGAYNEQFF
cdr3_length: 16; j_call: TRBJ2-7; clone_size: few; d_call: .; v_call: TRBV19; cdr3_nt: TGTGCCAGTAGTCAGCCGGGACAATCGGCCGGCTACGAGCAGTACTTC; cdr3_aa: CASSQPGQSAGYEQYF
cdr3_length: 14; j_call: TRBJ2-3; clone_size: .; d_call: .; v_call: TRBV28; cdr3_nt: TGTGCCAGCATTGGGACCTTCCGCCGGGATACGCAGTATTTT; cdr3_aa: CASIGTFRRDTQYF
cdr3_length: 14; j_call: TRBJ1-6; clone_size: .; d_call: .; v_call: TRBV5-6; cdr3_nt: TGTGCCAGCAGCCCCGGACGCATTAATTCACCCCTCCACTTT; cdr3_aa: CASSPGRINSPLHF
cdr3_length: 14; j_call: TRBJ1-1; clone_size: once; d_call: .; v_call: TRBV27; cdr3_nt: TGTGCCAGCAGTTTTCGGGGGCCGGACACTGAAGCTTCCTTT; cdr3_aa: CASSFRGPDTEASF
cdr3_length: 14; j_call: TRBJ1-5; clone_size: many; d_call: TRBD1; v_call: TRBV7-8; cdr3_nt: TGTGCCAGCAGCTCCAGGGGGCTGGATCAGCCCCAGCATTTT; cdr3_aa: CASSSRGLDQPQHF
cdr3_length: 15; j_call: TRBJ2-1; clone_size: .; d_call: TRBD2; v_call: TRBV6-6; cdr3_nt: TGTGCCAGCAGTGTACTAGCGGGGGCCTCGGCCGAGCAGTTCTTC; cdr3_aa: CASSVLAGASAEQFF
cdr3_length: 17; j_call: TRBJ2-7; clone_size: .; d_call: .; v_call: TRBV4-1; cdr3_nt: TGCGCCAGCAGCCAAGGAGCGGCTCAGGGGCGACCCTACGAGCAGTACTTC; cdr3_aa: CASSQGAAQGRPYEQYF
cdr3_length: 14; j_call: TRBJ2-2; clone_size: few; d_call: .; v_call: TRBV7-9; cdr3_nt: TGTGCCAGCAGCTTAGTGGGGACGGCCGGGGAGCTGTTTTTT; cdr3_aa: CASSLVGTAGELFF